This section outlines one T cell receptor beta chain sequence together with its context. Its antigen is still unknown. This specimen belongs to a study of healthy donors' naive CD4 and CD8 T cells. For the study at large: TCR alpha primers covered all functional IMGT alpha gene variants. Points from the study as a whole: Negatively charged CDR3s marked CD8+ lineage; positively charged CDR3s marked CD4+ lineage. Reportedly, most V and J gene segments showed naive CD4+ versus CD8+ bias.

TCR libraries were built from approximately 0.45 ug of total RNA by linear amplification. TCRdb ran MiXCR on the reads and lists one entry per CDR3 protein. The table lists 180,000 or so distinct CDR3 sequences, about 70% of them singletons. The CDR3 is made up of 16 amino acids. V shed 0 bases and J shed 0 bases, with 12 bases lying between them. Germline-derived CDR1 and CDR2 are MNHEY and SMNVEV (reference sequence). The V call is TRBV27, the J call TRBJ2-7; the D gene is possibly TRBD2 (6 bases). This receptor was obtained from a pool of human donors in good health; the sample pools cells from several healthy donors. The material sequenced was naive CD4+ and CD8+ T cells sorted from blood, pooled from several donors. Here the CDR3 DNA reads TGTGCCAGCAGTTTATCGGGTAGGGGAGGCTCCTACGAGCAGTACGTC. Protein sequence: CASSLSGRGGSYEQYV.